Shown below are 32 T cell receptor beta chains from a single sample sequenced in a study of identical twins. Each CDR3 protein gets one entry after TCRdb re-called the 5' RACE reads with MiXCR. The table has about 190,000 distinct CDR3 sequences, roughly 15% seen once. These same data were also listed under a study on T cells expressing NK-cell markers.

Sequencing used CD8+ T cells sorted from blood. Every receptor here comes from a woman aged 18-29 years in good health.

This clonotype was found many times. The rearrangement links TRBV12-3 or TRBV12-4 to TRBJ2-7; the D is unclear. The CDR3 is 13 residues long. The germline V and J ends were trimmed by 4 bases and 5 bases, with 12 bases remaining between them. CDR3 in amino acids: CASSSEVSNEQYF. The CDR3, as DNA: TGTGCCAGCAGTTCAGAAGTCTCAAACGAGCAGTACTTC.

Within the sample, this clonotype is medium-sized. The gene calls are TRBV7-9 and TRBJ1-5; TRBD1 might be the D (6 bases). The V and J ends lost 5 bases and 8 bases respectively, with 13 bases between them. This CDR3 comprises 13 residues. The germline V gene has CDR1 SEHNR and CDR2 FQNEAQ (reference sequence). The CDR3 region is CASSPGGGEPQHF. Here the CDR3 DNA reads TGTGCCAGCAGCCCGGGGGGCGGAGAGCCCCAGCATTTT.

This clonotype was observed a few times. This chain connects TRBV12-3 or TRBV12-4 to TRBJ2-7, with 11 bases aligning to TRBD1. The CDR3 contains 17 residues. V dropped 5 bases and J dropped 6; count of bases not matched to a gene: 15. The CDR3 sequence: CASSEGPFGQGAGEQYF. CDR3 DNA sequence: TGTGCCAGCAGTGAGGGGCCTTTCGGACAGGGGGCGGGCGAGCAGTACTTC.

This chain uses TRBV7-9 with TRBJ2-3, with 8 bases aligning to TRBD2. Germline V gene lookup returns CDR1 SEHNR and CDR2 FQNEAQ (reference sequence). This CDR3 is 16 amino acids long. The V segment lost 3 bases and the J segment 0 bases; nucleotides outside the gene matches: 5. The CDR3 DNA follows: TGTGCCAGCAGCTTTGTTGCGGGGGGTAGCACAGATACGCAGTATTTT. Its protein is CASSFVAGGSTDTQYF.

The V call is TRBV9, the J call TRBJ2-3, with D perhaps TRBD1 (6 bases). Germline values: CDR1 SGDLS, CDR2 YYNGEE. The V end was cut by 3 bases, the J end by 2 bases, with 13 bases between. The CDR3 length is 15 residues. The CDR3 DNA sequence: TGTGCCAGCAGCGGATCAGGGGCCATCACAGATACGCAGTATTTT. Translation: CASSGSGAITDTQYF.

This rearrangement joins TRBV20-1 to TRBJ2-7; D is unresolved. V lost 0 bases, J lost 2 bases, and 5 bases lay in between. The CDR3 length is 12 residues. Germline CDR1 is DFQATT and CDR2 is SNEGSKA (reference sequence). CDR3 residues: CSAREATYEQYF. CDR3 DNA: TGCAGTGCTAGAGAGGCCACCTACGAGCAGTACTTC.

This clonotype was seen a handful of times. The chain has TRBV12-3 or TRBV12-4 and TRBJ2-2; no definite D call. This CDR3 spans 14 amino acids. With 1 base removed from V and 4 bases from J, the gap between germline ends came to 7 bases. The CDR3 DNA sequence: TGTGCCAGCAGTTTAGTAACGGCCACCGGGGAGCTGTTTTTT. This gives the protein CASSLVTATGELFF.

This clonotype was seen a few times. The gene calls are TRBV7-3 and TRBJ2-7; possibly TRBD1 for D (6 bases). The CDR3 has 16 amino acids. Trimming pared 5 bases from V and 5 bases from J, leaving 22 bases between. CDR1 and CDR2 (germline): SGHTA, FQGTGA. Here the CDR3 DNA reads TGTGCCAGCAGCCTTTCCCAAACCGGGACAAGAAACGAGCAGTACTTC. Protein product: CASSLSQTGTRNEQYF.

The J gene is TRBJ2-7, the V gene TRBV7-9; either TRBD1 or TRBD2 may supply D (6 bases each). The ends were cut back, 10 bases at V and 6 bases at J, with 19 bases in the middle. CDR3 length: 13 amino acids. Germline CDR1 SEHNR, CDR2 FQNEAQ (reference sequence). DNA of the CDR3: TGTGCCACCAGGGGCGGGGCCGTATCCGAGCAGTACTTC. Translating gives CATRGGAVSEQYF.

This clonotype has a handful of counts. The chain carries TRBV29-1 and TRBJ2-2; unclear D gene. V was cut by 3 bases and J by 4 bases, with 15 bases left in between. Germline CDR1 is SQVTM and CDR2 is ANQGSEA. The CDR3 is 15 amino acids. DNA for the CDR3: TGCAGCGTTGAGGTCGGTGGGATCCGCACCGGGGAGCTGTTTTTT. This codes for CSVEVGGIRTGELFF.

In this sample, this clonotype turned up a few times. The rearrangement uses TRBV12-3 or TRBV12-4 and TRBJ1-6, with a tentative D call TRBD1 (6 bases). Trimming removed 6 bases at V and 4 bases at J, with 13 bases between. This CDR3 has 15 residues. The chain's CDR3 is CASSPEDSYNSPLHF. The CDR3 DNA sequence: TGTGCCAGCAGCCCGGAGGACAGTTATAATTCACCCCTCCACTTT.

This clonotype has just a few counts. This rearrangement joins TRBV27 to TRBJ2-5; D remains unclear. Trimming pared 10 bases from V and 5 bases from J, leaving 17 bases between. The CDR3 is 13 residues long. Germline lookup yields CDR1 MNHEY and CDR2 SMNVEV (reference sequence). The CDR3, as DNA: TGTGCCACCTCACGGACCCCTCGGGAGACCCAGTACTTC. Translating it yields CATSRTPRETQYF.

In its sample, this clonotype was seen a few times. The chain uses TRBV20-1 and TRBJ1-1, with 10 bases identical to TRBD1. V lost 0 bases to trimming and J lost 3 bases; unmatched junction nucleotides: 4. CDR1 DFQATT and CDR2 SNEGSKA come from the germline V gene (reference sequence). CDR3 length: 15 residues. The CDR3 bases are TGCAGTGCTAGAGACGCGGACAGGGGGGACACTGAAGCTTTCTTT. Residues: CSARDADRGDTEAFF.

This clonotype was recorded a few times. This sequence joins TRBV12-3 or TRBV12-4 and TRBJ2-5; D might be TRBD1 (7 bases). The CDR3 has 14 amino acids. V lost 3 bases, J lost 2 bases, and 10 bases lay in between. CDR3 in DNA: TGTGCCAGCAGTTTGACAGGGACTCAAGAGACCCAGTACTTC. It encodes CASSLTGTQETQYF.

CDR3 DNA: TGTGTTAGTGCTACAGGGGGTTTAGGCTACACCTTC. Its translation: CVSATGGLGYTF. The gene calls are TRBV3-2 and TRBJ1-2; the table calls TRBD1, which could not be checked here. TRBV3-2 is classified as a pseudogene. This CDR3 has 12 amino acids.

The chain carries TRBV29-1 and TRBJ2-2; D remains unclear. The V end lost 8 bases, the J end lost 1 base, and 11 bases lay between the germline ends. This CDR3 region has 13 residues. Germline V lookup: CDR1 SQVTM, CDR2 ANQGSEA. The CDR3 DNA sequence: TGCAGCCTAAGGACCGAGAACACCGGGGAGCTGTTTTTT. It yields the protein CSLRTENTGELFF.

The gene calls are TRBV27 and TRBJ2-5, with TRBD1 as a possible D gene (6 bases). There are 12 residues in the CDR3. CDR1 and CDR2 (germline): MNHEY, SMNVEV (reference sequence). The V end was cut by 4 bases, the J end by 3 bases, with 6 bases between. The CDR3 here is CASSSGEETQYF. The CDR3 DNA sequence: TGTGCCAGCAGTTCAGGGGAAGAGACCCAGTACTTC.

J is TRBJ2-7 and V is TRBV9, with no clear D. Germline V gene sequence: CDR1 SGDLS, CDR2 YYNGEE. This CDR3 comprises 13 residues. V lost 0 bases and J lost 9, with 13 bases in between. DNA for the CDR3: TGTGCCAGCAGCGTAGGGGTACAGCCCCCGCAGTACTTC. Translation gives CASSVGVQPPQYF.

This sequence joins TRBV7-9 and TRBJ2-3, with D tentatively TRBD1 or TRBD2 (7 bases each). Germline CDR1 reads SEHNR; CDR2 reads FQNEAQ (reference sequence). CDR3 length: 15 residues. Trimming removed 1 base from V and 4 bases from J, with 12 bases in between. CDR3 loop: CASSLVQGRADTQYF. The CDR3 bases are TGTGCCAGCAGCTTAGTACAGGGGAGGGCAGATACGCAGTATTTT. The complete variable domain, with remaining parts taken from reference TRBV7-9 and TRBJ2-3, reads DTGVSQNPRHKITKRGQNVTFRCDPISEHNRLYWYRQTLGQGPEFLTYFQNEAQLEKSRLLSDRFSAERPKGSFSTLEIQRTEQGDSAMYLCASSLVQGRADTQYFGPGTRLTVL.

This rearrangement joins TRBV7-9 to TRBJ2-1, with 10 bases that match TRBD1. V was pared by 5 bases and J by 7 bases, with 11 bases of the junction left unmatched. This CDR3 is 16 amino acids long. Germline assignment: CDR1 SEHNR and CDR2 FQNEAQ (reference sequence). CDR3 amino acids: CASSPGTGDAYNEQFF. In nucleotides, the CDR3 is TGTGCCAGCAGCCCCGGGACAGGGGACGCTTATAATGAGCAGTTCTTC.

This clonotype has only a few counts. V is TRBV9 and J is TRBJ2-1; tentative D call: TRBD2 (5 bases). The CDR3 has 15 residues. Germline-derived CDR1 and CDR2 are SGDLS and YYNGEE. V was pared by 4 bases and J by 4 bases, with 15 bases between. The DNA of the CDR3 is TGTGCCAGCAGCCCCGACGGAGCGGAATACAATGAGCAGTTCTTC. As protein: CASSPDGAEYNEQFF. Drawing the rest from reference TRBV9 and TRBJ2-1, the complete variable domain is DSGVTQTPKHLITATGQRVTLRCSPRSGDLSVYWYQQSLDQGLQFLIQYYNGEERAKGNILERFSAQQFPDLHSELNLSSLELGDSALYFCASSPDGAEYNEQFFGPGTRLTVL.

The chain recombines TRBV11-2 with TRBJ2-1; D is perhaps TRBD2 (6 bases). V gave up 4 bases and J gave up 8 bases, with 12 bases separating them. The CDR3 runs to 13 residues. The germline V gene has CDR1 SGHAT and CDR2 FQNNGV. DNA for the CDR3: TGTGCCAGCAGCTACGGGACTGCCGATGAGCAGTTCTTC. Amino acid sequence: CASSYGTADEQFF.

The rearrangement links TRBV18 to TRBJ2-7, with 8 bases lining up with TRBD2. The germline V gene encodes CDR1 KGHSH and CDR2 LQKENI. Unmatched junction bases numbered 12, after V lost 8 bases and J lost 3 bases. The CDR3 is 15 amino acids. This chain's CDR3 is CASRTSKPFFYEQYF. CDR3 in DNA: TGTGCCAGCCGGACTAGCAAACCATTCTTCTACGAGCAGTACTTC.

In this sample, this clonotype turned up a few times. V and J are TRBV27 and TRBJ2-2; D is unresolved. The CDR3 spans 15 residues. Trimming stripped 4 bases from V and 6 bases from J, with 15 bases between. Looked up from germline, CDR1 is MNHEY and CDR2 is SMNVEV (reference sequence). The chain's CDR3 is CASSSPRFLPGELFF. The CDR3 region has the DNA TGTGCCAGCAGTTCCCCGCGCTTCCTGCCCGGGGAGCTGTTTTTT.

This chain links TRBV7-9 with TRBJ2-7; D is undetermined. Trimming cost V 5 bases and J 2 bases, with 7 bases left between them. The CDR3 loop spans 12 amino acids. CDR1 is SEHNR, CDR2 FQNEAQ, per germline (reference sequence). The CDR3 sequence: CASSAVTYEQYF. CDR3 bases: TGTGCCAGCAGCGCAGTCACCTACGAGCAGTACTTC.

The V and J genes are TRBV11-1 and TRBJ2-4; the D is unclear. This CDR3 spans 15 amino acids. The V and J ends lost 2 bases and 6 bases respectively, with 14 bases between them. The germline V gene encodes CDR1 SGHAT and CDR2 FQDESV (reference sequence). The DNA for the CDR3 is TGTGCCAGCAGCTTAACTCGGGCCACCTTAAACATTCAGTACTTC. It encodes CASSLTRATLNIQYF.

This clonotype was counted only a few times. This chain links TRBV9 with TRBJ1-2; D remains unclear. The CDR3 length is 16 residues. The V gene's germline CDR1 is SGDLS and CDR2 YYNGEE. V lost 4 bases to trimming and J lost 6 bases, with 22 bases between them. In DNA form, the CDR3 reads TGTGCCAGCAGCATGCGGGAGGGCGGCCCAAGCCATGGCTACACCTTC. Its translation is CASSMREGGPSHGYTF.

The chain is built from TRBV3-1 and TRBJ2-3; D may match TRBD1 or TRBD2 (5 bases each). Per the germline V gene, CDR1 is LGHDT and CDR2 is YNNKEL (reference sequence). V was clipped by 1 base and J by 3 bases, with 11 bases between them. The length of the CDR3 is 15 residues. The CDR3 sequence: CASSQAGARTDTQYF. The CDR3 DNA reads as TGTGCCAGCAGCCAAGCCGGGGCCCGGACAGATACGCAGTATTTT.

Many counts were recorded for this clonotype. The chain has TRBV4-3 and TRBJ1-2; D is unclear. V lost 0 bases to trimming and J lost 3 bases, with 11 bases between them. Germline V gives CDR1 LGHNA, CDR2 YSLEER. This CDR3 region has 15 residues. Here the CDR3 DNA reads TGCGCCAGCAGCCAAGATCGCCTCGGAGACTATGGCTACACCTTC. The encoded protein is CASSQDRLGDYGYTF.

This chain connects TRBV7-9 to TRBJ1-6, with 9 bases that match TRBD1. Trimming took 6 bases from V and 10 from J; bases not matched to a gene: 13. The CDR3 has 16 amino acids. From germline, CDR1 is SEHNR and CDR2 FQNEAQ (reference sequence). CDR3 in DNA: TGTGCCAGCAGTCAACCGGGACAGGGTGCCTACTCACCCCTCCACTTT. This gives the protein CASSQPGQGAYSPLHF.

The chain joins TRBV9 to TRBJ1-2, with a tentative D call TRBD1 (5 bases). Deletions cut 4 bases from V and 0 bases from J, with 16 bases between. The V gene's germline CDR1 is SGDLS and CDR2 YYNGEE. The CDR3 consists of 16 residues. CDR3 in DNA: TGTGCCAGCAGCCCAAACACAGGCGCAGCTAACTATGGCTACACCTTC. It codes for CASSPNTGAANYGYTF.

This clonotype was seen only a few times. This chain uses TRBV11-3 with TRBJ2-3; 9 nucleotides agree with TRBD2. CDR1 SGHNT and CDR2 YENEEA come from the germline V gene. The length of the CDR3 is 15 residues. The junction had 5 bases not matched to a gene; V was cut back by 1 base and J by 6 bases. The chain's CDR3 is CASSLGKREVDTQYF. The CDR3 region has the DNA TGTGCCAGCAGCTTAGGCAAGCGGGAGGTCGATACGCAGTATTTT.